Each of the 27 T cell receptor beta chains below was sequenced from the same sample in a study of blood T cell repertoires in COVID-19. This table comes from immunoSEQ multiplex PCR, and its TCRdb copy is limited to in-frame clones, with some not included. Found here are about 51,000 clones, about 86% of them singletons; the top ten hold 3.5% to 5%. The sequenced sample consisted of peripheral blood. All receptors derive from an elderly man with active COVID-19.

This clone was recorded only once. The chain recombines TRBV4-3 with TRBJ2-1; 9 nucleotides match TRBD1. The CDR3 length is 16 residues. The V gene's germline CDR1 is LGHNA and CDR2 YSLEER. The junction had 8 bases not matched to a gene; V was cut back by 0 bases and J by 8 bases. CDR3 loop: CASSQDRGTGSDEQFF. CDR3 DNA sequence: TGCGCCAGCAGCCAAGATCGGGGGACAGGGAGTGATGAGCAGTTCTTC.

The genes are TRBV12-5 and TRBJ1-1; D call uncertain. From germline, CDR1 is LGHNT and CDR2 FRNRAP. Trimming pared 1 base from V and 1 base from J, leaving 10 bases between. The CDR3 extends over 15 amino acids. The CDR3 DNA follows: TGTGCTAGTGGTTTGGCCACTGCGGGGAACACTGAAGCTTTCTTT. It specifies CASGLATAGNTEAFF.

The CDR3 spells CASSLQGTDTQYF. The CDR3 DNA reads TGTGCCAGCAGCCTACAGGGGACAGATACGCAGTATTTT. The gene calls are TRBV6-5 and TRBJ2-3, with TRBD1 matching over 7 bases. The trim removed 6 bases at V and 3 bases at J, leaving 3 bases unmatched. The CDR3 spans 13 residues. Germline V gives CDR1 MNHEY, CDR2 SVGAGI.

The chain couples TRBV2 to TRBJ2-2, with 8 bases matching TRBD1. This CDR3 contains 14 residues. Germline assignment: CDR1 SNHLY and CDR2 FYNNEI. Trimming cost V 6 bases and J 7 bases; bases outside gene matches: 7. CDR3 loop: CASRATGGSGELFF. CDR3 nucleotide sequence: TGTGCCAGCAGGGCCACAGGGGGGAGCGGGGAGCTGTTTTTT. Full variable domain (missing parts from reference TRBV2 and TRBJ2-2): EPEVTQTPSHQVTQMGQEVILRCVPISNHLYFYWYRQILGQKVEFLVSFYNNEISEKSEIFDDQFSVERPDGSNFTLKIRSTKLEDSAMYFCASRATGGSGELFFGEGSRLTVL.

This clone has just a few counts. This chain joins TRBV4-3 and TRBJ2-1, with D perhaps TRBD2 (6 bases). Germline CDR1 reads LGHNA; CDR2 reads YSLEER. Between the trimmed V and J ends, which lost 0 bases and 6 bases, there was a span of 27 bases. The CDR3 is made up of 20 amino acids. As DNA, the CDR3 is TGCGCCAGCAGCCAAGAAGGCCCCCCTTGGAGGGGAGGTATTAGCAATGAGCAGTTCTTC. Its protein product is CASSQEGPPWRGGISNEQFF.

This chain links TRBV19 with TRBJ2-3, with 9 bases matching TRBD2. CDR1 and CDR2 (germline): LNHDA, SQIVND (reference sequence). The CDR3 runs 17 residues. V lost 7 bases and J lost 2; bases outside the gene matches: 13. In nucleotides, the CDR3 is TGTGCCAGTACCCCGACTAGCGGTTCAGGGGACACAGATACGCAGTATTTT. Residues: CASTPTSGSGDTDTQYF.

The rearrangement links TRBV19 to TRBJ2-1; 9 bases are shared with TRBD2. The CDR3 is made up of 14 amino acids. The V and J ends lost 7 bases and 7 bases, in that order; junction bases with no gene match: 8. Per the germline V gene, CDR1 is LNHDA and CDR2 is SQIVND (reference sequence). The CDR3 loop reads CASTSSGSSNEQFF. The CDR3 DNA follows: TGTGCCAGTACGAGTAGCGGGAGTTCTAATGAGCAGTTCTTC.

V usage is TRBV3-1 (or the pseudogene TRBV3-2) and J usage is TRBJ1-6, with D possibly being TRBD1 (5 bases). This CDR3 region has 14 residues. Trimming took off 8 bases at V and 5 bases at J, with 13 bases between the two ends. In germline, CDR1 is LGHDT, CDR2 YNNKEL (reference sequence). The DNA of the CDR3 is TGTGCCAGCGGTGACAGAACTAATAATTCACCCCTCCACTTT. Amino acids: CASGDRTNNSPLHF.

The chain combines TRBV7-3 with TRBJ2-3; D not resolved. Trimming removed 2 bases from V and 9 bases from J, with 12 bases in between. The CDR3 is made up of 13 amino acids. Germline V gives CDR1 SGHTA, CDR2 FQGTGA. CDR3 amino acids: CASSLRSGETQYF. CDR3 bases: TGTGCCAGCAGCTTACGGTCTGGAGAGACGCAGTATTTT.

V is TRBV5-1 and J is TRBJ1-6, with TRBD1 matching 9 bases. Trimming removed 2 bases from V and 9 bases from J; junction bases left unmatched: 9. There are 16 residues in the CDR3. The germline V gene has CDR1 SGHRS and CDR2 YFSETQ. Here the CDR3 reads CASSLSHRGRASPLHF. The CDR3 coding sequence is TGCGCCAGCAGCTTATCACACAGGGGGCGAGCTTCACCCCTCCACTTT.

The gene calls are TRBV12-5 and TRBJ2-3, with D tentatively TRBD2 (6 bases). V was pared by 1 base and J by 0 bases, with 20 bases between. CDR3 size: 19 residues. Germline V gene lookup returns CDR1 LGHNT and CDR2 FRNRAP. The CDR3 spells CASGLARGLGGRSTDTQYF. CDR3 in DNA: TGTGCTAGTGGTTTGGCTCGGGGTCTGGGAGGACGGAGCACAGATACGCAGTATTTT.

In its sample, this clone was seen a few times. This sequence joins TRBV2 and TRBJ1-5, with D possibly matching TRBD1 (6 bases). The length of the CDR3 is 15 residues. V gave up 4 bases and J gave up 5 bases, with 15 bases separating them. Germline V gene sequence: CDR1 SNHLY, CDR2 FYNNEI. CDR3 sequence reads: CASSVGGVRDQPQHF. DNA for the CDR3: TGTGCCAGCAGTGTAGGGGGGGTACGTGATCAGCCCCAGCATTTT. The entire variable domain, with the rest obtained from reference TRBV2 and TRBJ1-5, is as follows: EPEVTQTPSHQVTQMGQEVILRCVPISNHLYFYWYRQILGQKVEFLVSFYNNEISEKSEIFDDQFSVERPDGSNFTLKIRSTKLEDSAMYFCASSVGGVRDQPQHFGDGTRLSIL.

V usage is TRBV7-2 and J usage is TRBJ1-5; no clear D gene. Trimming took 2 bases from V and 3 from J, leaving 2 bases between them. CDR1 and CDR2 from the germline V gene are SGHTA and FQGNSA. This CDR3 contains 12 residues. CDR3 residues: CASSLYNQPQHF. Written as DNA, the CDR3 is TGTGCCAGCAGCTTATACAATCAGCCCCAGCATTTT. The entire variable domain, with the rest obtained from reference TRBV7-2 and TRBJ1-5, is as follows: GAGVSQSPSNKVTEKGKDVELRCDPISGHTALYWYRQSLGQGLEFLIYFQGNSAPDKSGLPSDRFSAERTGGSVSTLTIQRTQQEDSAVYLCASSLYNQPQHFGDGTRLSIL.

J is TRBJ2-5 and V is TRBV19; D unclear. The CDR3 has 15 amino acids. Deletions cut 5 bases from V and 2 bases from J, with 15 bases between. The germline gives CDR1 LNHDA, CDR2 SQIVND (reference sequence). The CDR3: CASSGGQQAQETQYF. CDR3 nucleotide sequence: TGTGCCAGTAGTGGTGGGCAGCAGGCTCAAGAGACCCAGTACTTC.

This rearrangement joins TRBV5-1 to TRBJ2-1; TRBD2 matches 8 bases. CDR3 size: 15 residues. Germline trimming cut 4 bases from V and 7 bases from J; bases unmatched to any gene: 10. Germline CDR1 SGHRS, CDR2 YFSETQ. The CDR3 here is CASSLGTRDLNEQFF. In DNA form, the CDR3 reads TGCGCCAGCAGCCTAGGGACTAGAGATCTGAATGAGCAGTTCTTC.

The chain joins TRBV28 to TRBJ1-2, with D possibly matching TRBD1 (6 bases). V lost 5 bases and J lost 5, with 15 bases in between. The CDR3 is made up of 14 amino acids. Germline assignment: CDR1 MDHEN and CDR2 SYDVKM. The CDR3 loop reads CASSPRTGKYGYTF. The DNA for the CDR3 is TGTGCCAGCAGTCCCCGTACAGGGAAGTATGGCTACACCTTC.

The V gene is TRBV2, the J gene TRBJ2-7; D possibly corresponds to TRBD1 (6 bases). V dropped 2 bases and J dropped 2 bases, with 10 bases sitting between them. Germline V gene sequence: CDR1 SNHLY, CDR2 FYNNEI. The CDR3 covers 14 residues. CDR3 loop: CASSENQGPYEQYF. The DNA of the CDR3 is TGTGCCAGCAGTGAAAACCAGGGGCCCTACGAGCAGTACTTC.

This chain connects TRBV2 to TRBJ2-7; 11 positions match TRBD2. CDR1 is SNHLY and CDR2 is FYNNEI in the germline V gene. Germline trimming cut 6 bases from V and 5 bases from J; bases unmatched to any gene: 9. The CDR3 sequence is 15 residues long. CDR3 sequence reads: CASRRLAGYPNEQYF. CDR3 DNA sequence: TGTGCCAGCAGGAGACTAGCGGGATATCCTAACGAGCAGTACTTC. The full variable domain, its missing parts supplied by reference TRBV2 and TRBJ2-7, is EPEVTQTPSHQVTQMGQEVILRCVPISNHLYFYWYRQILGQKVEFLVSFYNNEISEKSEIFDDQFSVERPDGSNFTLKIRSTKLEDSAMYFCASRRLAGYPNEQYFGPGTRLTVT.

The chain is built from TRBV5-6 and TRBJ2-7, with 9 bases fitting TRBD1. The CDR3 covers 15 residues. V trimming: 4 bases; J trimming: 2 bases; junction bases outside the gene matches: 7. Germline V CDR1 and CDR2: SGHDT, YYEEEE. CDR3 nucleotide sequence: TGTGCCAGCAGCCCGGACAGGGGACATACCTACGAGCAGTACTTC. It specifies CASSPDRGHTYEQYF.

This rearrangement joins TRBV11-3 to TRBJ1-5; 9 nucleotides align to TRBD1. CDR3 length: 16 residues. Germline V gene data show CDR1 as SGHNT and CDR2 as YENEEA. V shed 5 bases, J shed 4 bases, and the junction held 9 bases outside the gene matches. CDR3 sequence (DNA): TGTGCCAGCAGCCCCAACCGGGACAGGGCGAATCAGCCCCAGCATTTT. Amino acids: CASSPNRDRANQPQHF. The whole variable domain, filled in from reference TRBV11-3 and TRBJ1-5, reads EAGVVQSPRYKIIEKKQPVAFWCNPISGHNTLYWYLQNLGQGPELLIRYENEEAVDDSQLPKDRFSAERLKGVDSTLKIQPAELGDSAVYLCASSPNRDRANQPQHFGDGTRLSIL.

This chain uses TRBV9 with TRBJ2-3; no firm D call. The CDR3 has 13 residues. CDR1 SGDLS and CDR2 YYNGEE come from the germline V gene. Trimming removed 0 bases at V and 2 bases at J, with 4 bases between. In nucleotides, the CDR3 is TGTGCCAGCAGCGTAGACTTCACAGATACGCAGTATTTT. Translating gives CASSVDFTDTQYF.

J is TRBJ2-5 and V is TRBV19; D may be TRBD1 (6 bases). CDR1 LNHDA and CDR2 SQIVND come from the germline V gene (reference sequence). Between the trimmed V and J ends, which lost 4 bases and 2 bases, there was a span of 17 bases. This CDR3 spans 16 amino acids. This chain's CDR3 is CASSRRVTGRQETQYF. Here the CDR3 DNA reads TGTGCCAGTAGTAGAAGGGTGACAGGAAGGCAAGAGACCCAGTACTTC.

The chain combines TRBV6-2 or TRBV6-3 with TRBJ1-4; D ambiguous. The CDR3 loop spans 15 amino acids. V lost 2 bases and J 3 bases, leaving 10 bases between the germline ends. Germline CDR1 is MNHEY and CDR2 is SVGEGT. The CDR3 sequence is CASSYTGVANEKLFF. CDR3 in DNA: TGTGCCAGCAGTTACACCGGGGTCGCTAATGAAAAACTGTTTTTT.

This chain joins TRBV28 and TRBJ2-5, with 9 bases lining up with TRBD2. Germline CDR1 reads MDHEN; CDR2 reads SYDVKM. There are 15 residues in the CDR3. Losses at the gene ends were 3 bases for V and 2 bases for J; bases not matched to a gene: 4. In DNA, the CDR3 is TGTGCCAGCAGTTTCCTAGCGGGAAGGCAAGAGACCCAGTACTTC. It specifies CASSFLAGRQETQYF.

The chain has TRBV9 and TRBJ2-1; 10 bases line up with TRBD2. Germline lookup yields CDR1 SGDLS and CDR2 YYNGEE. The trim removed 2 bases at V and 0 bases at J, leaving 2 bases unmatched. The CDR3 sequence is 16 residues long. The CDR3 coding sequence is TGTGCCAGCAGCGTCTCTAGCGGGAGCTCCTACAATGAGCAGTTCTTC. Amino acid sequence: CASSVSSGSSYNEQFF.

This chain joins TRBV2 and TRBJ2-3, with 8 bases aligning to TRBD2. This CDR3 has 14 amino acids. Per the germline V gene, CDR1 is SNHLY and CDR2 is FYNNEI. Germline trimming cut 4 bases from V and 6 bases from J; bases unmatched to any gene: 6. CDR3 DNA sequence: TGTGCCAGCAGTGCGGGACTAGGTTCGGATACGCAGTATTTT. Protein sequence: CASSAGLGSDTQYF.

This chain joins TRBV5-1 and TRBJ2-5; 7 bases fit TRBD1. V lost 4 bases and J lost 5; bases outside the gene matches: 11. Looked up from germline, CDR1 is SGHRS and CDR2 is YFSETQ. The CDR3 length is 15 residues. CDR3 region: CASSGKTGDGETQYF. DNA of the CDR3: TGCGCCAGCAGCGGAAAAACAGGGGACGGGGAGACCCAGTACTTC.